The rows below give T cell receptor beta chains drawn from one sample of a study of OX40 agonist ivuxolimab in advanced cancers. Produced via immunoSEQ multiplex PCR; TCRdb's table is partial and in-frame only. There are tens of thousands of clones in the sample; around nine tenths occur only once, and 13% lies in the top ten. The specimen comprised CD4+ or CD8+ T cells sorted from blood, sampled in a trial of the OX40 agonist ivuxolimab. The receptors derive from an adult with an advanced solid tumor such as melanoma, head and neck, liver or kidney cancer. Both conserved end residues are part of each CDR3. D genes are given only for firm matches. Not every row has a clone size; where given, it reads once, few, many or a size class.

clone_size	d_call	v_call	j_call	cdr3_nt	cdr3_aa
.	.	TRBV4-1	TRBJ2-5	TGCGCCAGCAGCCAAGATTGGCTTCGGAGGACCCAGTACTTC	CASSQDWLRRTQYF
.	TRBD2	TRBV29-1	TRBJ2-1	TGCAGCGGTCAAGCGGGAGGGTACAATGAGCAGTTCTTC	CSGQAGGYNEQFF
.	TRBD1	TRBV9	TRBJ2-1	TGTGCCAGCAGCGTAGGATCAGGGGGTGTTGAGCAGTTCTTC	CASSVGSGGVEQFF
.	.	TRBV2	TRBJ2-3	TGTGCCAGCAGCACTATGGGTGTCGAGGGCACAGATACGCAGTATTTT	CASSTMGVEGTDTQYF
.	TRBD1	TRBV7-9	TRBJ1-1	TGTGCCAGCAGCTTATTTGGGACAGGGGGCTTGGGTACTGAAGCTTTCTTT	CASSLFGTGGLGTEAFF
.	.	TRBV28	TRBJ1-3	TGTGCCAGCAGGAAGAGCTCTGGAAACACCATATATTTT	CASRKSSGNTIYF
.	.	TRBV5-6	TRBJ2-7	TGTGCCAGCAGCTTCGGGGACCCTTCCTACGAGCAGTACTTC	CASSFGDPSYEQYF
.	.	TRBV7-9	TRBJ1-1	TGTGCCAGCAGCGAGCTTGGGGGGAACACTGAAGCTTTCTTT	CASSELGGNTEAFF
.	.	TRBV29-1	TRBJ2-1	TGCAGCGTTGATCCGGGGGCTAGCGGCCACAATGAGCAGTTCTTC	CSVDPGASGHNEQFF
.	TRBD1	TRBV7-9	TRBJ2-1	TGTGCCAGCAGCCCGCCCGAGACAGGGGGCAATGAGCAGTTCTTC	CASSPPETGGNEQFF
.	.	TRBV15	TRBJ2-5	TGTGCCACCAGCCGGAGGGCGGAAGAGACCCAGTACTTC	CATSRRAEETQYF
.	TRBD2	TRBV7-6	TRBJ2-1	TGTGCCAGCAGCTTTGGCGGGGGGGACTCCTACAATGAGCAGTTCTTC	CASSFGGGDSYNEQFF
.	.	TRBV6-5	TRBJ2-2	TGTGCCAGCAGTGAATGGACCGTAAGGGGGGAGCTGTTTTTT	CASSEWTVRGELFF
.	TRBD1	TRBV27	TRBJ2-7	TGTGCCAGCAGACCGACAGGGACCTACGAGCAGTACTTC	CASRPTGTYEQYF
medium-sized	TRBD2	TRBV5-1	TRBJ2-1	TGCGCCAGCAGCTTAGGGACTAGCGGGAGCGATGAGCAGTTCTTC	CASSLGTSGSDEQFF
once	.	TRBV5-5	TRBJ2-1	TGTGCCAGCAGCTTGACGGGAGATGAGCAGTTCTTC	CASSLTGDEQFF